The 27 T cell receptor beta chains reported below all come from one sample, sequenced in a study of neurological immune-mediated disorders. TCRdb reprocessed the 5' RACE reads via MiXCR and lists one record per CDR3 protein. In the table there are over 15,000 distinct CDR3 sequences, less than 25% of which are singletons. Source material: PBMCs. These receptors all stem from a man in his fifties in good health.

This clonotype was counted ten times or more. This chain uses TRBV7-2 with TRBJ2-1; no definite D call. V lost 5 bases and J lost 7, with 9 bases in between. The CDR3 consists of 12 residues. Germline V CDR1 and CDR2: SGHTA, FQGNSA. The CDR3 sequence is CASSPSRNEQFF. For the CDR3, the DNA is TGTGCCAGCAGCCCCAGTAGAAATGAGCAGTTCTTC.

This clonotype was counted at least ten times. The rearrangement uses TRBV20-1 and TRBJ1-4; 11 bases line up with TRBD1. Germline trimming cut 3 bases from V and 0 bases from J; bases unmatched to any gene: 9. The CDR3 has 18 amino acids. Per germline, CDR1 DFQATT and CDR2 SNEGSKA (reference sequence). CDR3 DNA: TGCAGTGCTAGTTTCGGACAGGGGGCCAGAGCAACTAATGAAAAACTGTTTTTT. Translated: CSASFGQGARATNEKLFF.

This clonotype was counted at least ten times. V and J are TRBV5-1 and TRBJ2-7, with 12 nucleotides matching TRBD2. Losses at the gene ends were 2 bases for V and 4 bases for J; bases not matched to a gene: 10. This CDR3 comprises 17 residues. Germline-derived CDR1 and CDR2 are SGHRS and YFSETQ. CDR3: CASSFAPTSGRPYEQYF. In DNA form, the CDR3 reads TGCGCCAGCAGCTTCGCGCCGACTAGCGGGAGACCATACGAGCAGTACTTC.

This clonotype was seen repeatedly, ten times or more. The rearrangement links TRBV4-1 to TRBJ2-1; 8 bases are shared with TRBD2. V lost 0 bases and J lost 9; bases outside the gene matches: 13. Germline lookup yields CDR1 MGHRA and CDR2 YSYEKL. The CDR3 length is 17 residues. CDR3 protein: CASSQDVVRGLGGEQFF. The DNA for the CDR3 is TGCGCCAGCAGCCAAGACGTCGTTCGGGGACTAGGAGGTGAGCAGTTCTTC.

Many counts were recorded for this clonotype. The V and J genes are TRBV29-1 and TRBJ1-2; D gene uncertain. CDR1 is SQVTM, CDR2 ANQGSEA, per germline. The CDR3 contains 13 residues. Between the trimmed V and J ends, which lost 6 bases and 1 base, there was a span of 12 bases. For the CDR3, the DNA is TGCAGCGTGGACGGAGGTTTTAACTATGGCTACACCTTC. Protein product: CSVDGGFNYGYTF. Combining the CDR3 with reference TRBV29-1 and TRBJ1-2 gives the whole variable domain SAVISQKPSRDICQRGTSLTIQCQVDSQVTMMFWYRQQPGQSLTLIATANQGSEATYESGFVIDKFPISRPNLTFSTLTVSNMSPEDSSIYLCSVDGGFNYGYTFGSGTRLTVV.

This clonotype was counted many times. This chain joins TRBV4-3 and TRBJ2-3; TRBD2 matches 10 bases. From germline, CDR1 is LGHNA and CDR2 YSLEER. The CDR3 totals 16 residues. V lost 2 bases and J lost 0; bases outside the gene matches: 2. CDR3 in DNA: TGCGCCAGCAGCCAACGACTAGCGGGTAGCACAGATACGCAGTATTTT. This encodes CASSQRLAGSTDTQYF.

In its sample, this clonotype is medium-sized (0.01 to 0.1%). CDR3 in amino acids: CASSLDLGDPRGSLHF. In DNA form, the CDR3 reads TGTGCCAGCAGCTTAGATCTTGGGGACCCCCGGGGATCCCTCCACTTT. This sequence joins TRBV11-2 and TRBJ1-6, with D maybe TRBD1 (5 bases). Germline assignment: CDR1 SGHAT and CDR2 FQNNGV. Trimming stripped 0 bases from V and 14 bases from J, with 20 bases between. This CDR3 spans 16 amino acids.

The CDR3, as DNA: TGTGCCAGCAGCCATGTGACAGGGAAGGAATCCTATGGCTACACCTTC. Encoded protein: CASSHVTGKESYGYTF. The chain carries TRBV4-2 and TRBJ1-2; 7 positions agree with TRBD1. Germline CDR1 LGHNA, CDR2 YNFKEQ. Trimming took 3 bases from V and 4 from J; bases not matched to a gene: 11. CDR3 length: 16 amino acids.

This clonotype was detected ten times or more. The rearrangement uses TRBV20-1 and TRBJ2-5, with no clear D. There are 15 residues in the CDR3. Trimming cost V 0 bases and J 3 bases, with 14 bases left between them. Germline V lookup: CDR1 DFQATT, CDR2 SNEGSKA (reference sequence). This CDR3 is CSARDRLGGKETQYF. The DNA for the CDR3 is TGCAGTGCTAGAGATCGGTTAGGCGGAAAAGAGACCCAGTACTTC.

This clonotype has ten or more counts. A much larger clone lies one base from this, so it may be a read error. The chain's CDR3 is CANKAGGGTDTQYF. Written as DNA, the CDR3 is TGTGCCAACAAAGCGGGCGGAGGCACAGATACGCAGTATTTT. V gene TRBV2 combines with J gene TRBJ2-3, with D possibly matching TRBD2 (6 bases). Germline-derived CDR1 and CDR2 are SNHLY and FYNNEI. Between the trimmed V and J ends, which lost 10 bases and 1 base, there was a span of 15 bases. This CDR3 has 14 residues.

This CDR3 reads CASSQARAGSSQYF. CDR3 coding DNA: TGTGCCAGCAGCCAAGCGCGAGCGGGGAGTAGCCAGTATTTT. This sequence joins TRBV3-1 and TRBJ2-3; TRBD2 aligns across 7 bases. Germline lookup yields CDR1 LGHDT and CDR2 YNNKEL (reference sequence). The CDR3 consists of 14 residues. V was pared by 1 base and J by 12 bases, with 10 bases of the junction left unmatched.

This clonotype was counted many times. V is TRBV5-1 and J is TRBJ1-5, with D hard to call. The V gene's germline CDR1 is SGHRS and CDR2 YFSETQ. The CDR3 is 15 residues long. V dropped 1 base and J dropped 2 bases, with 10 bases sitting between them. CDR3 nucleotide sequence: TGCGCCAGCAGCTTGATCGGGGAAGGCAATCAGCCCCAGCATTTT. Translation gives CASSLIGEGNQPQHF. Variable domain in full (rest from reference TRBV5-1 and TRBJ1-5): KAGVTQTPRYLIKTRGQQVTLSCSPISGHRSVSWYQQTPGQGLQFLFEYFSETQRNKGNFPGRFSGRQFSNSRSEMNVSTLELGDSALYLCASSLIGEGNQPQHFGDGTRLSIL.

V gene TRBV12-3 or TRBV12-4 combines with J gene TRBJ2-1, with 10 bases identical to TRBD2. Unmatched junction bases numbered 16, after V lost 6 bases and J lost 5 bases. The CDR3 is 18 amino acids. The CDR3 here is CASSQGTLAGLGHNEQFF. The CDR3 DNA follows: TGTGCCAGCAGCCAGGGGACACTAGCGGGGCTAGGCCACAATGAGCAGTTCTTC.

At least ten counts were recorded for this clonotype. J is TRBJ2-7 and V is TRBV5-1, with D possibly TRBD2 on 5 matching bases. Germline CDR1 and CDR2: SGHRS and YFSETQ. This CDR3 has 13 residues. V lost 2 bases and J 6 bases, leaving 12 bases between the germline ends. The CDR3 loop is CASSFGGRGEQYF. The CDR3 region has the DNA TGCGCCAGCAGCTTCGGAGGCCGAGGCGAGCAGTACTTC.

This clonotype was recorded many times. This chain connects TRBV5-1 to TRBJ2-1; 8 bases are a match to TRBD2. V dropped 0 bases and J dropped 4; count of bases not matched to a gene: 12. The germline gives CDR1 SGHRS, CDR2 YFSETQ. The CDR3 loop spans 18 amino acids. For the CDR3, the DNA is TGCGCCAGCAGCTTGGCGCTAGCGGGTATGGTAAATTACAATGAGCAGTTCTTC. Amino acid sequence: CASSLALAGMVNYNEQFF.

The chain recombines TRBV7-3 with TRBJ1-1; D is ambiguous. The V end lost 2 bases, the J end lost 4 bases, and 11 bases lay between the germline ends. The CDR3 spans 14 residues. Germline lookup yields CDR1 SGHTA and CDR2 FQGTGA. CDR3 protein: CASSLGRPLTEAFF. The CDR3 DNA is TGTGCCAGCAGCTTAGGCAGGCCGCTCACTGAAGCTTTCTTT.

This clonotype was found many times. Here the CDR3 reads CASSPDSSNQPQHF. CDR3 coding DNA: TGCGCCAGCAGCCCGGACAGTAGCAATCAGCCCCAGCATTTT. The chain combines TRBV5-1 with TRBJ1-5, with a possible D match to TRBD1 (6 bases). This CDR3 is built from 14 residues. Trimming removed 4 bases from V and 0 bases from J, with 8 bases in between. Germline lookup yields CDR1 SGHRS and CDR2 YFSETQ. Complete variable domain (other parts from reference TRBV5-1 and TRBJ1-5): KAGVTQTPRYLIKTRGQQVTLSCSPISGHRSVSWYQQTPGQGLQFLFEYFSETQRNKGNFPGRFSGRQFSNSRSEMNVSTLELGDSALYLCASSPDSSNQPQHFGDGTRLSIL.

This clonotype came up many times. The rearrangement links TRBV20-1 to TRBJ2-2, with TRBD1 identical over 8 bases. Trimming cost V 0 bases and J 6 bases; bases outside gene matches: 3. The CDR3 consists of 14 residues. CDR1 and CDR2 (germline): DFQATT, SNEGSKA (reference sequence). DNA of the CDR3: TGCAGTGCTAGAGATCAGGGGGCGGCCGGGGAGCTGTTTTTT. This translates into CSARDQGAAGELFF.

V usage is TRBV24-1 and J usage is TRBJ1-1, with D unresolved. This CDR3 has 15 amino acids. V was clipped by 6 bases and J by 0 bases, with 13 bases between them. From germline, CDR1 is KGHDR and CDR2 SFDVKD. CDR3 region: CATSPRGGLNTEAFF. The CDR3 DNA reads as TGTGCCACCAGTCCCCGAGGTGGCCTGAACACTGAAGCTTTCTTT.

This clonotype appeared many times. Here the CDR3 DNA reads TGCAGTGCTAGAGCTCCAATAGCGAGAAGCTCCTACGAGCAGTACTTC. Its translation is CSARAPIARSSYEQYF. V and J are TRBV20-1 and TRBJ2-7; D is perhaps TRBD2 (5 bases). With 1 base removed from V and 0 bases from J, the gap between germline ends came to 16 bases. Germline CDR1 is DFQATT and CDR2 is SNEGSKA (reference sequence). This CDR3 spans 16 amino acids.

This clonotype was counted ten times or more. The CDR3: CASSLSNGYPSTDTQYF. CDR3 coding DNA: TGTGCCAGCAGCTTAAGTAATGGATATCCCAGCACAGATACGCAGTATTTT. This chain joins TRBV7-2 and TRBJ2-3; D is unresolved. V lost 2 bases and J 0 bases, leaving 15 bases between the germline ends. Germline CDR1 reads SGHTA; CDR2 reads FQGNSA. The CDR3 is 17 amino acids.

In its sample, this clonotype was seen many times. This chain uses TRBV20-1 with TRBJ2-5; D unclear. In germline, CDR1 is DFQATT, CDR2 SNEGSKA (reference sequence). V lost 6 bases, J lost 5 bases, and 13 bases lay in between. The CDR3 spans 12 residues. In nucleotides, the CDR3 is TGCAGTGCCCCTCGGCCCGGGGAGACCCAGTACTTC. Residues: CSAPRPGETQYF.

The sample holds a few counts of this clonotype. The chain combines TRBV7-2 with TRBJ1-5; a weak D match, TRBD1 (6 bases). Germline assignment: CDR1 SGHTA and CDR2 FQGNSA. V was trimmed by 5 bases and J by 0 bases, leaving 14 bases between them. The CDR3 loop spans 16 amino acids. The chain's CDR3 is CASSPRRGDSNQPQHF. CDR3 DNA: TGTGCCAGCAGCCCTAGAAGGGGGGATAGCAATCAGCCCCAGCATTTT.

The rearrangement uses TRBV20-1 and TRBJ2-7; TRBD2 matches at 11 bases. The ends lost 4 bases at V and 5 bases at J; junction bases unmatched: 7. Germline V CDR1 and CDR2: DFQATT, SNEGSKA (reference sequence). The CDR3 loop spans 14 amino acids. CDR3 amino acids: CSATLAGGGHEQYF. The CDR3 bases are TGCAGTGCTACCCTAGCGGGAGGCGGACACGAGCAGTACTTC.

This clonotype was seen many times. The V and J genes are TRBV20-1 and TRBJ2-5; 9 bases agree with TRBD1. Trimming took 4 bases from V and 5 from J; bases not matched to a gene: 14. The CDR3 is made up of 16 amino acids. Germline lookup yields CDR1 DFQATT and CDR2 SNEGSKA (reference sequence). CDR3 sequence reads: CSATGTGGGDRETQYF. CDR3 in DNA: TGCAGTGCTACCGGTACAGGGGGCGGGGATCGGGAGACCCAGTACTTC.

This clonotype was seen repeatedly, ten times or more. The chain has TRBV7-3 and TRBJ2-1, with D perhaps TRBD2 (5 bases). V dropped 2 bases and J dropped 3 bases, with 17 bases sitting between them. In germline, CDR1 is SGHTA, CDR2 FQGTGA. The CDR3 totals 17 residues. The CDR3 nucleotides read TGTGCCAGCAGCTTACCCCCAAGGCCCGAGGGCTACAATGAGCAGTTCTTC. Encoded protein: CASSLPPRPEGYNEQFF.

This clonotype counts as medium-sized. This chain links TRBV20-1 with TRBJ2-7; 11 bases fit TRBD2. From germline, CDR1 is DFQATT and CDR2 SNEGSKA (reference sequence). The CDR3 has 15 residues. The junction had 9 bases not matched to a gene; V was cut back by 6 bases and J by 2 bases. This CDR3 reads CSAVPGTSGTYEQYF. CDR3 nucleotides: TGCAGTGCCGTCCCGGGGACTAGCGGTACCTACGAGCAGTACTTC.